The 21 T cell receptor beta chains below were found in one sample sequenced in a study of blood T cell repertoires in COVID-19. TCRdb keeps only in-frame clones here, not all; method: immunoSEQ multiplex PCR. The data show 100,000 or so clones, with roughly 90% seen just once and more than 7% held by the top ten. The specimen sequenced was peripheral blood. The source is a man aged 55 to 69 with acute or convalescent COVID-19.

The chain has TRBV2 and TRBJ2-3; 13 nucleotides line up with TRBD2. Trimming removed 6 bases from V and 2 bases from J; junction bases left unmatched: 5. The CDR3 extends over 16 amino acids. Per the germline V gene, CDR1 is SNHLY and CDR2 is FYNNEI. The CDR3: CASRPGLAGATDTQYF. The CDR3 nucleotides are TGTGCCAGCAGGCCCGGACTAGCGGGAGCCACAGATACGCAGTATTTT.

The chain combines TRBV7-6 with TRBJ1-3, with TRBD1 identical over 9 bases. The CDR3 is made up of 17 amino acids. Germline V lookup: CDR1 SGHVS, CDR2 FNYEAQ. Trimming at V came to 4 bases and at J to 5 bases, leaving 12 bases not matched to a gene. The CDR3 region has the DNA TGTGCCAGCAGCTCATATAAGGGACAGGGTACTCGAAACACCATATATTTT. It encodes CASSSYKGQGTRNTIYF.

The chain combines TRBV7-7 with TRBJ2-2; D might be TRBD2 (6 bases). Germline V lookup: CDR1 SSHAT, CDR2 FNYEAQ (reference sequence). The CDR3 runs to 15 residues. V dropped 1 base and J dropped 3 bases, with 9 bases sitting between them. The CDR3 bases are TGTGCCAGCAGCTTAGGACTAGGGGACACCGGGGAGCTGTTTTTT. It is translated as CASSLGLGDTGELFF.

CDR3 nucleotide sequence: TGTGCCAGCAGCCAAGACATAGGACAGACCTACGAGCAGTACTTC. This encodes CASSQDIGQTYEQYF. V is TRBV5-4 and J is TRBJ2-7; D may be TRBD1 (6 bases). The CDR3 contains 15 residues. CDR1 and CDR2 from the germline V gene are SGHNT and YYREEE (reference sequence). V was trimmed by 4 bases and J by 2 bases, leaving 16 bases between them.

The V gene is TRBV7-6, the J gene TRBJ2-1, with 13 bases identical to TRBD2. This CDR3 is 14 amino acids long. Trimming removed 5 bases from V and 7 bases from J; junction bases left unmatched: 2. The V gene's germline CDR1 is SGHVS and CDR2 FNYEAQ. Here the CDR3 DNA reads TGTGCCAGCAGCCCGGGACTAGCGGGGAATGAGCAGTTCTTC. Translation: CASSPGLAGNEQFF.

The chain has TRBV23-1 and TRBJ1-5; perhaps TRBD1 as D (6 bases). Being an ORF, TRBV23-1 has a function that is uncertain. With 3 bases removed from V and 0 bases from J, the gap between germline ends came to 27 bases. This CDR3 is built from 21 residues. CDR3: CASSQPCEQGRQYYSNQPQHF. As DNA, the CDR3 is TGCGCCAGCAGTCAGCCATGTGAACAGGGCCGACAATACTATAGCAATCAGCCCCAGCATTTT.

The J gene is TRBJ1-1, the V gene TRBV2, with 8 bases aligning to TRBD1. The germline V gene has CDR1 SNHLY and CDR2 FYNNEI. The V segment lost 7 bases and the J segment 5 bases; nucleotides outside the gene matches: 9. CDR3 length: 14 amino acids. The CDR3 here is CASNLQGVKTEAFF. CDR3 DNA: TGTGCCAGCAACTTACAGGGGGTAAAGACTGAAGCTTTCTTT.

The table lists this clone with a few counts. The genes are TRBV2 and TRBJ1-5, with 9 bases lining up with TRBD1. CDR1 is SNHLY and CDR2 is FYNNEI in the germline V gene. The CDR3 is 15 residues long. After removal of 6 bases from V and 4 bases from J, the junction contained 7 bases not matched to a gene. CDR3 in amino acids: CASRNSGTGNQPQHF. The CDR3 DNA sequence: TGTGCCAGCAGAAACTCCGGGACAGGGAATCAGCCCCAGCATTTT.

V and J are TRBV5-1 and TRBJ2-3; D unclear. Germline loops: CDR1 SGHRS, CDR2 YFSETQ. Trimming removed 0 bases from V and 0 bases from J, with 11 bases in between. This CDR3 is 16 amino acids long. CDR3 nucleotide sequence: TGCGCCAGCAGCTTGGACGCGCAACTAAGCACAGATACGCAGTATTTT. Translation: CASSLDAQLSTDTQYF.

The chain recombines TRBV18 with TRBJ1-6; 9 nucleotides line up with TRBD1. The CDR3 is 16 amino acids. The V gene's germline CDR1 is KGHSH and CDR2 LQKENI. Trimming removed 4 bases from V and 7 bases from J; junction bases left unmatched: 8. As DNA, the CDR3 is TGTGCCAGCTCACTCAGGGGGACAGGGTACAATTCACCCCTCCACTTT. It translates to CASSLRGTGYNSPLHF.

The chain has TRBV4-1 and TRBJ2-7; 8 bases are shared with TRBD2. V dropped 3 bases and J dropped 0; count of bases not matched to a gene: 7. This CDR3 has 16 amino acids. Germline loops: CDR1 MGHRA, CDR2 YSYEKL. The CDR3 coding sequence is TGCGCCAGCAGCCATGAACTAGCGGCGAGCTCCTACGAGCAGTACTTC. Its translation: CASSHELAASSYEQYF.

This clone appeared once. The chain is built from TRBV5-5 and TRBJ1-2; no firm D call. The germline CDR1 and CDR2 sequences are SGHKS and YYEKEE (reference sequence). The CDR3 runs 16 residues. Trimming removed 4 bases from V and 4 bases from J, with 20 bases in between. The CDR3 DNA reads TGTGCCAGCAGCCAGGTTCCGGATCACCGATCCTATGGCTACACCTTC. Its translation is CASSQVPDHRSYGYTF. The variable domain in full, completed from reference TRBV5-5 and TRBJ1-2, reads DAGVTQSPTHLIKTRGQQVTLRCSPISGHKSVSWYQQVLGQGPQFIFQYYEKEERGRGNFPDRFSARQFPNYSSELNVNALLLGDSALYLCASSQVPDHRSYGYTFGSGTRLTVV.

The CDR3 spells CASSYNQGSGNTIYF. For the CDR3, the DNA is TGTGCCAGCAGTTATAACCAGGGTTCTGGAAACACCATATATTTT. V gene TRBV6-9 combines with J gene TRBJ1-3; D may be TRBD1 (5 bases). Germline CDR1 MNHGY, CDR2 SVAAGI. The CDR3 sequence is 15 residues long. Between the trimmed V and J ends, which lost 2 bases and 1 base, there was a span of 9 bases.

This clone was recorded once. The chain carries TRBV9 and TRBJ1-1; D gene unclear. Germline CDR1 reads SGDLS; CDR2 reads YYNGEE. Deletions cut 0 bases from V and 7 bases from J, with 13 bases between. This CDR3 has 14 residues. The CDR3 nucleotides read TGTGCCAGCAGCGTAGTAAATGCGGTGGGTGAAGCTTTCTTT. This translates into CASSVVNAVGEAFF.

The chain employs TRBV5-1 and TRBJ2-5; 9 nucleotides agree with TRBD1. Germline CDR1 SGHRS, CDR2 YFSETQ. The CDR3 covers 14 residues. Trimming removed 3 bases from V and 5 bases from J; junction bases left unmatched: 5. This chain's CDR3 is CASSSGQGGETQYF. CDR3 DNA: TGCGCCAGCAGCTCGGGACAGGGAGGGGAGACCCAGTACTTC.

The rearrangement links TRBV9 to TRBJ2-7; D might be TRBD1 (6 bases). The CDR3 consists of 15 residues. The germline gives CDR1 SGDLS, CDR2 YYNGEE. The germline V and J ends were trimmed by 0 bases and 0 bases, with 10 bases remaining between them. The CDR3 nucleotides read TGTGCCAGCAGCGTAGGGCAGGGGCGCTCCTACGAGCAGTACTTC. Translation: CASSVGQGRSYEQYF.

This clone was recorded a few times. The CDR3 reads CASSLARGRTEAFF. The CDR3 coding sequence is TGCGCCAGCAGCTTGGCAAGGGGGCGCACTGAAGCTTTCTTT. The chain couples TRBV5-1 to TRBJ1-1; 7 bases map to TRBD1. CDR1 and CDR2 from the germline V gene are SGHRS and YFSETQ. With V trimmed by 0 bases and J by 4 bases, 3 bases remained unmatched. There are 14 residues in the CDR3.

The chain joins TRBV6-5 to TRBJ2-7, with TRBD2 matching 8 bases. After removal of 6 bases from V and 2 bases from J, the junction contained 0 bases not matched to a gene. Per the germline V gene, CDR1 is MNHEY and CDR2 is SVGAGI. The CDR3 covers 12 residues. CDR3 sequence (DNA): TGTGCCAGCAGCGGGGGGGCCTACGAGCAGTACTTC. Protein: CASSGGAYEQYF.

The genes are TRBV15 and TRBJ1-4; D may be TRBD1 (5 bases). There are 18 residues in the CDR3. V lost 3 bases and J 0 bases, leaving 17 bases between the germline ends. In germline, CDR1 is LNHNV, CDR2 YYDKDF (reference sequence). The CDR3 spells CATSSPRGRDATNEKLFF. The CDR3 bases are TGTGCCACCAGCAGCCCCCGGGGGAGGGACGCAACTAATGAAAAACTGTTTTTT.

The chain combines TRBV3-1 (or the pseudogene TRBV3-2) with TRBJ2-3, with TRBD1 as a possible D gene (6 bases). Germline-derived CDR1 and CDR2 are LGHDT and YNNKEL (reference sequence). With 0 bases removed from V and 14 bases from J, the gap between germline ends came to 15 bases. The CDR3 runs to 13 residues. CDR3 sequence reads: CASSQELDSTGYF. The DNA of the CDR3 is TGTGCCAGCAGCCAAGAATTGGACAGCACGGGGTATTTT.

The J gene is TRBJ1-1, the V gene TRBV9; D unclear. Germline CDR1 is SGDLS and CDR2 is YYNGEE. V gave up 0 bases and J gave up 1 base, with 7 bases separating them. The CDR3 length is 14 residues. In DNA, the CDR3 is TGTGCCAGCAGCGTAGGCACACAGAACACTGAAGCTTTCTTT. This encodes CASSVGTQNTEAFF.